Listed here are 5 T cell receptor beta chains from one sample, sequenced in a study of PD-1 blockade in classical Hodgkin lymphoma. There was relapse after autologous stem cell transplantation in every patient, and there was variation in brentuximab vedotin exposure. Sequencing was performed with immunoSEQ multiplex PCR; in TCRdb, only in-frame clones are kept and a portion is missing. The table has 37,000 or so clones, roughly 88% seen once; the top ten hold 7% to 9%. The sequences come from peripheral blood mononuclear cells (PBMCs), collected before the second cycle of nivolumab. The receptors originated from a human donor with classical Hodgkin lymphoma.

The CDR3 sequence: CASSQYRTGSGDEQFF. Written as DNA, the CDR3 is TGTGCCAGCAGCCAGTATAGGACAGGGTCGGGCGATGAGCAGTTCTTC. This rearrangement joins TRBV7-9 to TRBJ2-1, with 8 bases aligning to TRBD1. Losses at the gene ends were 5 bases for V and 8 bases for J; bases not matched to a gene: 14. The CDR3 extends over 16 amino acids. Germline V CDR1 and CDR2: SEHNR, FQNEAQ (reference sequence). The full variable domain, in which reference TRBV7-9 and TRBJ2-1 provide the parts outside the CDR3, is DTGVSQNPRHKITKRGQNVTFRCDPISEHNRLYWYRQTLGQGPEFLTYFQNEAQLEKSRLLSDRFSAERPKGSFSTLEIQRTEQGDSAMYLCASSQYRTGSGDEQFFGPGTRLTVL.

The chain is built from TRBV7-9 and TRBJ2-3; D not resolved. Germline V gene data show CDR1 as SEHNR and CDR2 as FQNEAQ (reference sequence). The CDR3 is 12 amino acids. Deletions cut 2 bases from V and 6 bases from J, with 6 bases between. CDR3 protein: CASSLLWDTQYF. CDR3 DNA sequence: TGTGCCAGCAGCTTATTGTGGGATACGCAGTATTTT.

The gene calls are TRBV27 and TRBJ2-6; D is unclear. The CDR3 extends over 18 amino acids. V dropped 7 bases and J dropped 0 bases, with 19 bases sitting between them. Germline CDR1 and CDR2: MNHEY and SMNVEV (reference sequence). The CDR3: CASTFGRYLSSGANVLTF. In nucleotides, the CDR3 is TGTGCCAGCACTTTCGGACGGTACCTTTCCTCTGGGGCCAACGTCCTGACTTTC.

J is TRBJ1-2 and V is TRBV5-1; TRBD1 agrees at 10 bases. The germline CDR1 and CDR2 sequences are SGHRS and YFSETQ. This CDR3 has 15 amino acids. With 3 bases clipped from V and 4 bases from J, the junction kept 6 bases outside the gene matches. CDR3 residues: CASSSATGGVYGYTF. In DNA form, the CDR3 reads TGCGCCAGCAGCTCAGCGACAGGGGGCGTCTATGGCTACACCTTC.

The chain is built from TRBV4-2 and TRBJ2-7; possibly TRBD2 for D (5 bases). CDR1 and CDR2 (germline): LGHNA, YNFKEQ. This CDR3 has 15 residues. V dropped 5 bases and J dropped 5 bases, with 19 bases sitting between them. CDR3 in DNA: TGTGCCAGCAGCTCTGGATCCGGGGTTTATCACGAGCAGTACTTC. Translation: CASSSGSGVYHEQYF.